The 19 T cell receptor beta chains in this list originate from one sample, sequenced in a study of cytomegalovirus exposure and HLA in healthy donors. 60 Vbeta and 13 Jbeta primers were used in PCR. The assay was immunoSEQ multiplex PCR, and TCRdb's table has in-frame clones only and misses some. The profile shows under 250,000 clones, about three quarters of them singletons. The sequenced sample consisted of PBMCs. These receptors were taken from a male donor in good health and CMV-seronegative.

V and J are TRBV27 and TRBJ2-7; 8 bases map to TRBD2. The CDR3 covers 14 residues. V shed 4 bases, J shed 1 base, and the junction held 3 bases outside the gene matches. The germline gives CDR1 MNHEY, CDR2 SMNVEV (reference sequence). The CDR3 loop reads CASSWVAGSYEQYF. The CDR3 DNA is TGTGCCAGCAGTTGGGTAGCGGGATCCTACGAGCAGTACTTC.

This clone has a handful of counts. This sequence joins TRBV6-5 and TRBJ2-7; 9 nucleotides agree with TRBD2. Losses at the gene ends were 6 bases for V and 0 bases for J; bases not matched to a gene: 6. In germline, CDR1 is MNHEY, CDR2 SVGAGI. The CDR3 consists of 15 residues. This chain's CDR3 is CASSPLSGSSYEQYF. The CDR3 nucleotides read TGTGCCAGCAGCCCCCTTAGCGGGAGCTCCTACGAGCAGTACTTC.

The V call is TRBV14, the J call TRBJ2-3; D possibly corresponds to TRBD2 (5 bases). V was clipped by 2 bases and J by 4 bases, with 10 bases between them. CDR3 length equals 14 residues. Germline lookup yields CDR1 SGHDN and CDR2 FVKESK. CDR3 in amino acids: CASSQTLASDTQYF. The CDR3 DNA sequence: TGTGCCAGCAGCCAAACGCTAGCATCAGATACGCAGTATTTT.

V gene TRBV7-9 combines with J gene TRBJ2-7; possibly TRBD1 for D (5 bases). CDR3 length equals 13 residues. Deletions cut 4 bases from V and 5 bases from J, with 12 bases between. CDR1 and CDR2 (germline): SEHNR, FQNEAQ (reference sequence). CDR3 sequence (DNA): TGTGCCAGCAGCTGGCCAGCCAGGGACGAGCAGTACTTC. Translation: CASSWPARDEQYF.

The CDR3 loop reads CASSRLGGSYNEQFF. The CDR3 coding sequence is TGTGCCAGCAGCCGCCTAGGGGGCTCCTACAATGAGCAGTTCTTC. The J gene is TRBJ2-1, the V gene TRBV6-5; D perhaps matches TRBD1 (6 bases). The CDR3 loop spans 15 amino acids. Per germline, CDR1 MNHEY and CDR2 SVGAGI. V dropped 6 bases and J dropped 0 bases, with 12 bases sitting between them.

The chain couples TRBV18 to TRBJ1-5; TRBD1 agrees at 9 bases. Per the germline V gene, CDR1 is KGHSH and CDR2 is LQKENI. The CDR3 has 15 amino acids. Trimming removed 1 base from V and 4 bases from J; junction bases left unmatched: 2. CDR3 loop: CASSPRTGENQPQHF. The CDR3 DNA is TGTGCCAGCTCACCACGGACAGGGGAAAATCAGCCCCAGCATTTT.

V is TRBV7-6 and J is TRBJ2-2; D is unresolved. This CDR3 comprises 15 residues. Looked up from germline, CDR1 is SGHVS and CDR2 is FNYEAQ. The V end lost 0 bases, the J end lost 4 bases, and 9 bases lay between the germline ends. CDR3 region: CASSLALSLTGELFF. CDR3 bases: TGTGCCAGCAGCTTAGCGCTGAGTCTCACCGGGGAGCTGTTTTTT.

The V call is TRBV25-1, the J call TRBJ2-5; 9 bases are shared with TRBD1. The ends lost 3 bases at V and 7 bases at J; junction bases unmatched: 9. The germline gives CDR1 MGHDK, CDR2 SYGVNS. This CDR3 is built from 15 residues. The DNA of the CDR3 is TGTGCCAGCAGTGACCCGGGACAGGGATTCGGGACCCAGTACTTC. Translated: CASSDPGQGFGTQYF.

This chain connects TRBV7-9 to TRBJ2-7; 9 bases agree with TRBD1. The CDR3 has 15 amino acids. V shed 5 bases and J 2 bases; nucleotides not matched to a gene: 7. In germline, CDR1 is SEHNR, CDR2 FQNEAQ (reference sequence). The CDR3 here is CASSGYGQGTYEQYF. CDR3 nucleotides: TGTGCCAGCAGCGGGTACGGACAGGGGACCTACGAGCAGTACTTC.

J is TRBJ1-1 and V is TRBV19, with unresolved D. Trimming took 0 bases from V and 2 from J, leaving 10 bases between them. Germline values: CDR1 LNHDA, CDR2 SQIVND (reference sequence). The CDR3 covers 15 residues. The CDR3 here is CASSIDRRENTEAFF. CDR3 nucleotide sequence: TGTGCCAGTAGTATAGATCGGAGGGAAAACACTGAAGCTTTCTTT.

The DNA of the CDR3 is TGTGCCAGCAGCTTGGCCCCGGGACTTAATTCCTACGAGCAGTACTTC. Amino acids: CASSLAPGLNSYEQYF. This chain joins TRBV5-4 and TRBJ2-7; tentatively, D is TRBD2 (6 bases). The V end was cut by 0 bases, the J end by 1 base, with 14 bases between. The CDR3 spans 16 residues. In germline, CDR1 is SGHNT, CDR2 YYREEE (reference sequence).

The V gene is TRBV28, the J gene TRBJ1-1; D gene unclear. CDR1 MDHEN and CDR2 SYDVKM come from the germline V gene. The CDR3 consists of 12 residues. Trimming removed 6 bases from V and 6 bases from J, with 11 bases in between. The chain's CDR3 is CASSPGWAEAFF. For the CDR3, the DNA is TGTGCCAGCAGCCCCGGGTGGGCTGAAGCTTTCTTT.

The V gene is TRBV30, the J gene TRBJ2-6, with D perhaps matching TRBD1 (5 bases). CDR1 and CDR2 (germline): GTSNPN, SVGIG (reference sequence). The CDR3 sequence is 16 residues long. V lost 8 bases, J lost 3 bases, and 20 bases lay in between. The CDR3 sequence: CAGRLGRLYGANVLTF. The CDR3 coding sequence is TGTGCCGGAAGACTGGGGCGTCTTTATGGGGCCAACGTCCTGACTTTC.

The rearrangement joins TRBV5-1 to TRBJ2-7; maybe TRBD2 (5 bases). The germline CDR1 and CDR2 sequences are SGHRS and YFSETQ. The CDR3 is 12 residues long. Trimming stripped 4 bases from V and 3 bases from J, with 8 bases between. Here the CDR3 reads CASSRDFYEQYF. CDR3 bases: TGCGCCAGCAGCCGGGATTTCTACGAGCAGTACTTC.

This clone appeared once. The chain joins TRBV25-1 to TRBJ2-7, with 7 bases that match TRBD1. J lost 3 bases, V lost 3 bases, and 2 bases had no gene match. The CDR3 totals 13 residues. Germline V gene data show CDR1 as MGHDK and CDR2 as SYGVNS. This CDR3 is CASSEDRYYEQYF. The DNA of the CDR3 is TGTGCCAGCAGTGAGGACAGGTACTACGAGCAGTACTTC.

The chain couples TRBV28 to TRBJ2-1, with 7 bases fitting TRBD1. V shed 6 bases, J shed 4 bases, and the junction held 15 bases outside the gene matches. There are 17 residues in the CDR3. The V gene's germline CDR1 is MDHEN and CDR2 SYDVKM. CDR3 residues: CASRPIIQGSHYNEQFF. The CDR3, as DNA: TGTGCCAGCAGGCCAATCATACAGGGGTCCCATTACAATGAGCAGTTCTTC.

This chain joins TRBV28 and TRBJ2-3, with 11 bases that match TRBD2. The germline gives CDR1 MDHEN, CDR2 SYDVKM. The V segment lost 5 bases and the J segment 6 bases; nucleotides outside the gene matches: 7. This CDR3 has 15 residues. The CDR3 sequence is CASSSSGRAADTQYF. DNA for the CDR3: TGTGCCAGCAGTAGTAGCGGGAGGGCGGCTGATACGCAGTATTTT. The full variable domain, in which reference TRBV28 and TRBJ2-3 provide the parts outside the CDR3, is DVKVTQSSRYLVKRTGEKVFLECVQDMDHENMFWYRQDPGLGLRLIYFSYDVKMKEKGDIPEGYSVSREKKERFSLILESASTNQTSMYLCASSSSGRAADTQYFGPGTRLTVL.

The chain uses TRBV5-4 and TRBJ2-3; perhaps TRBD1 as D (6 bases). The CDR3 totals 16 residues. The germline V gene has CDR1 SGHNT and CDR2 YYREEE (reference sequence). V was cut by 2 bases and J by 4 bases, with 17 bases left in between. Here the CDR3 DNA reads TGTGCCAGCAGCTTACCGTTCAGGGGAGTCTCAGATACGCAGTATTTT. It codes for CASSLPFRGVSDTQYF.

CDR3: CASSQDPDRGNQPQHF. The CDR3 region has the DNA TGCGCCAGCAGCCAAGACCCCGACAGGGGCAATCAGCCCCAGCATTTT. This chain joins TRBV4-3 and TRBJ1-5; 7 nucleotides agree with TRBD1. Germline V gene data show CDR1 as LGHNA and CDR2 as YSLEER. The CDR3 sequence is 16 residues long. V dropped 0 bases and J dropped 2; count of bases not matched to a gene: 4.